The rows below give T cell receptor beta chains drawn from one sample of a study of cytomegalovirus exposure and HLA in healthy donors. Generated by immunoSEQ multiplex PCR, the TCRdb table keeps only in-frame clones and is missing some. Among 150,000 to 200,000 clones listed, about four fifths were seen once. The sequenced material came from PBMCs. These receptors all stem from a man younger than 35 in good health and CMV-seronegative. Each CDR3 is given without its conserved first and last residue. D genes are given only for firm matches.

j_call,cdr3_length,d_call,v_call,cdr3_aa
TRBJ2-1,12,-,TRBV4-3,ASSPGDAGNEQF
TRBJ1-4,14,TRBD1,TRBV27,ASRLHPGQMNEKLF
TRBJ2-6,17,-,TRBV15,ATSRGTPGLGFGANVLT
TRBJ1-2,13,TRBD1,TRBV19,ASSDREGENYGYT
TRBJ2-7,12,TRBD1,TRBV7-3,ASSFDRGTYEQY
TRBJ2-7,10,-,TRBV7-9,ASSFLEVEQY
TRBJ2-5,12,-,TRBV4-1,ASSPLEYQETQY
TRBJ2-1,16,-,TRBV11-3,ASSFSSLRPPRGNEQF
TRBJ1-1,13,-,TRBV10-3,AISESRVTNTEAF
TRBJ1-6,11,TRBD1,TRBV7-2,ASSYDRGESLH
TRBJ2-1,12,TRBD2,TRBV19,ASSILAGDNEQF
TRBJ2-7,12,-,TRBV4-1,ASSQGAAVAPSR
TRBJ2-4,9,-,TRBV20-1,SASPQSIQY